Included here is one T cell receptor (beta chain) sequence, with context. The antigen is undetermined. Researchers ran the PCR with 60 Vbeta and 13 Jbeta primers. The table came from immunoSEQ multiplex PCR; TCRdb's copy has only in-frame clones and leaves some out. The sample carries some 90,000 clones, roughly 78% recorded once. These data belong to a study of cytomegalovirus exposure and HLA in healthy donors. Study outcomes and limitations: It was reported in a later analysis that an Asian-associated ancestry cluster showed fewer N-insertions than the roughly 620-donor mean. Later analysis identified a missense DCLRE1C variant that was linked to TCR beta V- and J-gene trimming. Per a prior analysis, the majority of TCR beta V segments were productive roughly 90% or roughly 30% of the time.

Germline V lookup: CDR1 MGHRA, CDR2 YSYEKL. The CDR3 sequence is 15 residues long. Trimming left V 4 bases short and J 4 bases short, with 16 bases between. This TCR came from a male donor in good health and CMV-seropositive. V gene TRBV4-1 combines with J gene TRBJ1-2, with D perhaps matching TRBD1 (6 bases). Material for sequencing was PBMCs. The CDR3 DNA is TGCGCCAGCAGCCCGCCAGGACAGCAGGGCTATGGCTACACCTTC. It is translated as CASSPPGQQGYGYTF.